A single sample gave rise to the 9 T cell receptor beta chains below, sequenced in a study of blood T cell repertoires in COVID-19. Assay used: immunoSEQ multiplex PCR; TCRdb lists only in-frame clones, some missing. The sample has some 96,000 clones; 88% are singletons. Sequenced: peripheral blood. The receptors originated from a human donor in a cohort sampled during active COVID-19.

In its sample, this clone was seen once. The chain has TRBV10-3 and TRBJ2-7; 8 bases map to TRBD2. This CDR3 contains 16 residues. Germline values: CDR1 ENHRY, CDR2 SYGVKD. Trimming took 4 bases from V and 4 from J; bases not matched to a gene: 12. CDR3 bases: TGTGCCATCAGTGCTACTCCGGGAGGGGAAGGGTACGAGCAGTACTTC. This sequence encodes CAISATPGGEGYEQYF.

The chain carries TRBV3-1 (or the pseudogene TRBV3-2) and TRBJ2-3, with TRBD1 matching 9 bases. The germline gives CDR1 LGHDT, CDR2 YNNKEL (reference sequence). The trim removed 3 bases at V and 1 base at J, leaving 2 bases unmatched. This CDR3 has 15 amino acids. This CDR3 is CASSQGDRGTDTQYF. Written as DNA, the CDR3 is TGTGCCAGCAGCCAGGGGGACAGGGGCACAGATACGCAGTATTTT.

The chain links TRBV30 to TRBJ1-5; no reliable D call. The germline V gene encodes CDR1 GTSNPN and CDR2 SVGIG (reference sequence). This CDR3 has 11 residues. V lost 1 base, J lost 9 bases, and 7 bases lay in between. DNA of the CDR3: TGTGCCTGGAGTGACGGAGGGCCCCAGCATTTT. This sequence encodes CAWSDGGPQHF.

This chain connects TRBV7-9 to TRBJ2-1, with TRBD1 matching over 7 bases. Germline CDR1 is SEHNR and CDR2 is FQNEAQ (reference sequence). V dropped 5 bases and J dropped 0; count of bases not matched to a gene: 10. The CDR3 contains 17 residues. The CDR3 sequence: CASSPLGQVSSYNEQFF. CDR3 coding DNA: TGTGCCAGCAGCCCCCTCGGACAGGTGAGCTCCTACAATGAGCAGTTCTTC.

The CDR3 region is CASRKTSGSEQFF. The CDR3 DNA sequence: TGTGCCAGCCGTAAGACTAGCGGGAGTGAGCAGTTCTTC. V usage is TRBV25-1 and J usage is TRBJ2-1; 12 bases align to TRBD2. After removal of 8 bases from V and 9 bases from J, the junction contained 5 bases not matched to a gene. The CDR3 runs 13 residues. Looked up from germline, CDR1 is MGHDK and CDR2 is SYGVNS. The full variable domain, its missing parts supplied by reference TRBV25-1 and TRBJ2-1, is EADIYQTPRYLVIGTGKKITLECSQTMGHDKMYWYQQDPGMELHLIHYSYGVNSTEKGDLSSESTVSRIRTEHFPLTLESARPSHTSQYLCASRKTSGSEQFFGPGTRLTVL.

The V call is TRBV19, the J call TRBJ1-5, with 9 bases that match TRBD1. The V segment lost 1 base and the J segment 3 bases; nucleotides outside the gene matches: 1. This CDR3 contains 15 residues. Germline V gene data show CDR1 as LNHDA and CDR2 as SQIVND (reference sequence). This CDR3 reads CASSIGQGVNQPQHF. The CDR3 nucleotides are TGTGCCAGTAGTATAGGACAGGGGGTCAATCAGCCCCAGCATTTT.

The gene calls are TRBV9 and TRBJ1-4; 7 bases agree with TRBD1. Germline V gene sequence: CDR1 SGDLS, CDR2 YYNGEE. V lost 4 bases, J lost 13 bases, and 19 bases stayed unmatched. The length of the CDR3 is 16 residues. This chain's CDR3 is CASSPRDSPMVFGLFF. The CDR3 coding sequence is TGTGCCAGCAGCCCCCGGGACAGCCCCATGGTATTTGGACTGTTTTTT.

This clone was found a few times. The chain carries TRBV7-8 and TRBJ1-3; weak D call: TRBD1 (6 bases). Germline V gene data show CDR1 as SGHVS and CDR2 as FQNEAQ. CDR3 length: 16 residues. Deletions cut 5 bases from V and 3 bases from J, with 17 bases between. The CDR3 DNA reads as TGTGCCAGCAGCCCATACAGGGTACTTCGTGGAAACACCATATATTTT. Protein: CASSPYRVLRGNTIYF.

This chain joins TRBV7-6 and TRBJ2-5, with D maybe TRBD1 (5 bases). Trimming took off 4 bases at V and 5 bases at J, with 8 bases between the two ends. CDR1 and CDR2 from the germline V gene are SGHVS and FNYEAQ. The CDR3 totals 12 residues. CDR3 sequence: CASSSGLETQYF. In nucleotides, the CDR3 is TGTGCCAGCAGCTCAGGGTTGGAGACCCAGTACTTC.